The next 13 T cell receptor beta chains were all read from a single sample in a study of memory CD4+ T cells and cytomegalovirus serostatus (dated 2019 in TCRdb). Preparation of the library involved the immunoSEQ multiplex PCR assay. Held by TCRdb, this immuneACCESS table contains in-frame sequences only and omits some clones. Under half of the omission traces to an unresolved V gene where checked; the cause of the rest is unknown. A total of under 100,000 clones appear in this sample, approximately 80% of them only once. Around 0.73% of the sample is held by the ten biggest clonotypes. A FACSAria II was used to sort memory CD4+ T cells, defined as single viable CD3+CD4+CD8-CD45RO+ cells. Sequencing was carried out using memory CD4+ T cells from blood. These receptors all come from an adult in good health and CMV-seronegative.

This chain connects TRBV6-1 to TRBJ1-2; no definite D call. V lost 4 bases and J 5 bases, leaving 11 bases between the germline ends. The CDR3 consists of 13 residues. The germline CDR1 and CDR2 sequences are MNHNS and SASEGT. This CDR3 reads CASSADLGYGYTF. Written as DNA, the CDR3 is TGTGCCAGCAGTGCGGACCTCGGGTATGGCTACACCTTC.

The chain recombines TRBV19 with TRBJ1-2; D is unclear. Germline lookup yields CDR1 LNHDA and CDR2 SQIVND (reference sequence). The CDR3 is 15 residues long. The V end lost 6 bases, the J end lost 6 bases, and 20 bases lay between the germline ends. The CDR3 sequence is CASSVQGNTRNGYTF. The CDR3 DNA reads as TGTGCCAGTAGCGTACAAGGGAACACCCGTAATGGCTACACCTTC. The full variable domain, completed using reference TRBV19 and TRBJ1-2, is DGGITQSPKYLFRKEGQNVTLSCEQNLNHDAMYWYRQDPGQGLRLIYYSQIVNDFQKGDIAEGYSVSREKKESFPLTVTSAQKNPTAFYLCASSVQGNTRNGYTFGSGTRLTVV.

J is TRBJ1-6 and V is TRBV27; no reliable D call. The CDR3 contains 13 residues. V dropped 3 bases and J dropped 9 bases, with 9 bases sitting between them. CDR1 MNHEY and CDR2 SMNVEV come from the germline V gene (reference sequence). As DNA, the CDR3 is TGTGCCAGCAGTTTTCCCCAGTCTTCACCCCTCCACTTT. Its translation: CASSFPQSSPLHF.

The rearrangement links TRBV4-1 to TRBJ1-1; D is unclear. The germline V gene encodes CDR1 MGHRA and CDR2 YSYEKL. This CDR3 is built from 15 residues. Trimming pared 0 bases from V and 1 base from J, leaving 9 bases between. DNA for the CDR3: TGCGCCAGCAGCCAAGATATCAGTCCGAACACTGAAGCTTTCTTT. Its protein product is CASSQDISPNTEAFF.

CDR3 sequence (DNA): TGTGCCAGCACTGGGGTGAACTATGGCTACACCTTC. Residues: CASTGVNYGYTF. V gene TRBV28 combines with J gene TRBJ1-2; D unresolved. V shed 7 bases and J shed 2 bases, with 8 bases lying between them. Germline lookup yields CDR1 MDHEN and CDR2 SYDVKM. The CDR3 spans 12 residues.

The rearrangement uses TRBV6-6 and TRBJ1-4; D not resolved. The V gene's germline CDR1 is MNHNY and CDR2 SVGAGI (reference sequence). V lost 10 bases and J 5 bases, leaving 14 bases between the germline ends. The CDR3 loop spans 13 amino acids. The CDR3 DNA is TGTGCCACCAATGGTGGCCTCAATGAAAAACTGTTTTTT. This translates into CATNGGLNEKLFF.

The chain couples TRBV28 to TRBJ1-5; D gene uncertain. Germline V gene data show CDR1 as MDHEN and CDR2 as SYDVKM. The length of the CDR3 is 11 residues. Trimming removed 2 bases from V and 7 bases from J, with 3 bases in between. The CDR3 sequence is CASSLRQPQHF. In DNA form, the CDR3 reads TGTGCCAGCAGTTTAAGACAGCCCCAGCATTTT.

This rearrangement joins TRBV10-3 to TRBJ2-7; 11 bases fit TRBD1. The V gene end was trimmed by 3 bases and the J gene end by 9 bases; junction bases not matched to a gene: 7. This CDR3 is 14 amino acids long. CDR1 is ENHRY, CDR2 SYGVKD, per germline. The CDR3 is CAISDHTGQGGQYF. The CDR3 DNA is TGTGCCATCAGTGACCACACGGGACAGGGGGGGCAGTACTTC.

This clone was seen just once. The CDR3 loop is CASSLGGQNSYGYTF. CDR3 DNA: TGCGCCAGCAGCTTGGGAGGACAAAACTCCTATGGCTACACCTTC. V usage is TRBV5-1 and J usage is TRBJ1-2, with D possibly matching TRBD1 (5 bases). This CDR3 comprises 15 residues. V gave up 0 bases and J gave up 4 bases, with 13 bases separating them. Germline V gene lookup returns CDR1 SGHRS and CDR2 YFSETQ.

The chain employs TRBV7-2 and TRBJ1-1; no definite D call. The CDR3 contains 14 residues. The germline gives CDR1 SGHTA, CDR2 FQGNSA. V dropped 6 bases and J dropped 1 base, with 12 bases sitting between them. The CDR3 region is CASRERSRNTEAFF. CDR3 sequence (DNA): TGTGCCAGCAGAGAGAGGAGCAGGAACACTGAAGCTTTCTTT.

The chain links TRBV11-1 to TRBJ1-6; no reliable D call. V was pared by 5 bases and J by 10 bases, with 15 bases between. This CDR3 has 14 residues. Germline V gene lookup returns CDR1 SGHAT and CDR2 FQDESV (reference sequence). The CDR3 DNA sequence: TGTGCCAGCAGCCTAAAGGACCGCCTCTCACCCCTCCACTTT. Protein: CASSLKDRLSPLHF.

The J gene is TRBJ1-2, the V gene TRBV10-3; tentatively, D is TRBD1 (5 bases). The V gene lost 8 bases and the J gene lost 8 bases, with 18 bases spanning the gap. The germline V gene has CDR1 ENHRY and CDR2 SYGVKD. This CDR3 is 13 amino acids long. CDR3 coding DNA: TGTGCCATCGGGGTATCAGGGACGGGAGGCTACACCTTC. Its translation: CAIGVSGTGGYTF.

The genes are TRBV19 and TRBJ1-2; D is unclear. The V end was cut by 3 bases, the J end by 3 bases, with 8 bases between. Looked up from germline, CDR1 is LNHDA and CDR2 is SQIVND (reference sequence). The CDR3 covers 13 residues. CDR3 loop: CASSIDLDYGYTF. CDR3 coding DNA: TGTGCCAGTAGTATCGACCTCGACTATGGCTACACCTTC.